This TCR beta chain was identified during a study of T cell clonality in common variable immunodeficiency. Study-level results: TCRbeta clonality was increased in CVID versus healthy controls.

CVID and control samples used equivalent genomic DNA input. Produced via immunoSEQ multiplex PCR; TCRdb's table is partial and in-frame only. This repertoire holds tens of thousands of clones, and none appear only once. Germline V gene lookup returns CDR1 KGHSH and CDR2 LQKENI. V was clipped by 3 bases and J by 0 bases, with 14 bases between them. This CDR3 spans 16 amino acids. Patients and controls were mostly of Caucasian heritage. This clone was seen repeatedly, ten times or more. Antigen: not known. The sequenced fragment ends 3 residues before the CDR3 boundary, so the rest is inferred from the germline J gene.

Specimen: peripheral blood mononuclear cells. This receptor was identified in a person aged 18 to 75 in good health. The J gene is TRBJ1-1, the V gene TRBV18, with no clear D. The CDR3 loop reads CASSPRRGLMNTEAFF. The DNA read from the CDR3 is TGTGCCAGCTCACCCCGCCGAGGTTTAATGAACACTGAA.